This T cell receptor beta chain was recorded in a study of OX40 agonist ivuxolimab in advanced cancers. Background on the study: Three patients, one with hepatocellular carcinoma and two with cutaneous melanoma, achieved partial responses.

Trimming took off 0 bases at V and 2 bases at J, with 11 bases between the two ends. Germline lookup yields CDR1 SGHRS and CDR2 YFSETQ. CDR3 length: 15 residues. Sequencing used immunoSEQ multiplex PCR; TCRdb keeps in-frame clones, though not all of them. The data contain under 25,000 clones, approximately 84% of them singletons. Regarding this clone: Its target is not known.

Broader study findings: Blood T cells, both CD4+ and CD8+, expanded clonally by week 6 at 0.1 to 3.0 mg/kg. CD8+ T cells showed, on average, more clonal expansion than CD4+ cells. Compared with others, partial responders at 0.1-3.0 mg/kg displayed clonal expansion among the lowest.

The sample in question was CD4+ or CD8+ T cells sorted from blood, obtained in a trial of the OX40 agonist ivuxolimab. This chain connects TRBV5-1 to TRBJ2-5; maybe TRBD1 (6 bases). The receptor's source is an adult with an advanced solid tumor such as melanoma, head and neck, liver or kidney cancer. The DNA of the CDR3 is TGCGCCAGCAGCTTGGCGGCAGGGACACAAGAGACCCAGTACTTC. Its protein product is CASSLAAGTQETQYF.